This TCR beta chain was sequenced during a study of blood T cell repertoires in COVID-19. Study details: The origin of the acute and convalescent COVID-19 samples was the United States, Italy and Spain. The cDNA or gDNA used as material had been derived from T cells, B-cell-depleted T cells, or PBMCs.

V gave up 6 bases and J gave up 0 bases, with 20 bases separating them. CDR1 and CDR2 (germline): SGDLS, YYNGEE. The CDR3 extends over 17 amino acids. In the authors' methods: For nucleated cells, counts were estimated from reference gene primer amplification. Profiling relied on immunoSEQ multiplex PCR, and the TCRdb table lists in-frame clones only, not all of them. V and J calls and clone size follow that table, whereas D and trimming were derived from the DNA. Seen here are about 160,000 clones, around 92% observed once, and the top ten hold 4.8%. Followed over time, Seattle patients had been enrolled while infection was active.

The sequencing input was peripheral blood. The TCR was taken from a man aged 25 to 40 with COVID-19, enrolled during active disease. The chain links TRBV9 to TRBJ2-3; tentatively, D is TRBD1 (7 bases). The CDR3 coding sequence is TGTGCCAGCACGGTCAGGGGGGATGGGGTTAGCACAGATACGCAGTATTTT. Its protein is CASTVRGDGVSTDTQYF.